The 8 T cell receptor beta chains presented below share a single source sample, sequenced in a study of blood T cells in healthy people across ages. Using a J-beta primer mix together with a sample-barcoded 5' primer, a second PCR was run for about 6 to 11 cycles. Each CDR3 protein is one row after TCRdb ran MiXCR on the 5' RACE reads. Here the sample spans about 670,000 distinct CDR3 sequences, over 40% being singletons. Sequenced material: blood. The receptors were sampled from a woman of 80 years or more in good health.

In its sample, this clonotype was seen once. The V and J genes are TRBV4-2 and TRBJ2-1, with D perhaps being TRBD1 or TRBD2 (5 bases each). Germline loops: CDR1 LGHNA, CDR2 YNFKEQ. This CDR3 contains 17 residues. Between the trimmed V and J ends, which lost 0 bases and 10 bases, there was a span of 22 bases. This CDR3 is CASSQDGRGIRGYEQFF. The CDR3 nucleotides are TGTGCCAGCAGCCAAGATGGACGGGGCATCAGAGGCTACGAGCAGTTCTTC.

The gene calls are TRBV29-1 and TRBJ2-6, with D possibly being TRBD1 (5 bases). The CDR3 has 14 residues. Germline V gene data show CDR1 as SQVTM and CDR2 as ANQGSEA. V was cut by 7 bases and J by 0 bases, with 10 bases left in between. CDR3: CSATVLSGANVLTF. In nucleotides, the CDR3 is TGCAGCGCGACAGTACTCTCTGGGGCCAACGTCCTGACTTTC. Full variable domain (remainder filled in from reference TRBV29-1 and TRBJ2-6): SAVISQKPSRDICQRGTSLTIQCQVDSQVTMMFWYRQQPGQSLTLIATANQGSEATYESGFVIDKFPISRPNLTFSTLTVSNMSPEDSSIYLCSATVLSGANVLTFGAGSRLTVL.

Of note for this clonotype: A read error may be the cause here, since a much bigger clone is one base away. CDR3 amino acids: CASYRSGANVLTF. The CDR3 DNA sequence: TGCGCCAGTTACAGGTCTGGGGCCAACGTCCTGACTTTC. The chain is built from TRBV5-1 and TRBJ2-6; D possibly corresponds to TRBD1 (5 bases). V lost 8 bases and J 1 base, leaving 7 bases between the germline ends. Germline V gives CDR1 SGHRS, CDR2 YFSETQ. This CDR3 has 13 residues.

This CDR3 is CATSEPGLSQPQHF. DNA for the CDR3: TGTGCCACCAGTGAGCCGGGACTATCTCAGCCCCAGCATTTT. This rearrangement joins TRBV24-1 to TRBJ1-5, with D possibly being TRBD1 (5 bases). This CDR3 spans 14 amino acids. CDR1 is KGHDR and CDR2 is SFDVKD in the germline V gene. Trimming shortened V by 4 bases and J by 6 bases, and 12 bases separated the two germline ends.

V usage is TRBV5-4 and J usage is TRBJ1-4; D is ambiguous. CDR3 length equals 13 residues. The germline CDR1 and CDR2 sequences are SGHNT and YYREEE (reference sequence). CDR3 protein: CASQRQTNEKLFF. The CDR3 nucleotides are TGTGCGAGCCAGAGGCAGACTAATGAAAAACTGTTTTTT.

A word on this clonotype: A clone one base away is much larger, so this may be a read error. The chain combines TRBV20-1 with TRBJ2-1; tentative D call: TRBD2 (5 bases). The length of the CDR3 is 15 residues. The V gene lost 3 bases and the J gene lost 12 bases, with 24 bases spanning the gap. The V gene's germline CDR1 is DFQATT and CDR2 SNEGSKA (reference sequence). The CDR3 DNA is TGCAGTGCTAGGAGAGGACTTGGTTACGGAGATGGGCAGTTCTTC. As protein: CSARRGLGYGDGQFF.

The chain combines TRBV5-1 with TRBJ2-2; 9 bases fit TRBD2. This CDR3 comprises 15 residues. Per the germline V gene, CDR1 is SGHRS and CDR2 is YFSETQ. V was pared by 6 bases and J by 4 bases, with 7 bases of the junction left unmatched. The CDR3 DNA reads TGCGCCAGCAAGAACCTAGCGGGAATCACCGGGGAGCTGTTTTTT. Protein product: CASKNLAGITGELFF.

This clonotype was counted only a few times. A much larger clone differs from this one at a single base, so this may be a read error. V is TRBV12-3 or TRBV12-4 and J is TRBJ2-3; D is ambiguous. The CDR3 is 14 residues long. The CDR3 sequence: CASSLGGDSDMQYF. Written as DNA, the CDR3 is TGTGCCAGCAGTTTAGGTGGGGATTCAGATATGCAGTATTTT.